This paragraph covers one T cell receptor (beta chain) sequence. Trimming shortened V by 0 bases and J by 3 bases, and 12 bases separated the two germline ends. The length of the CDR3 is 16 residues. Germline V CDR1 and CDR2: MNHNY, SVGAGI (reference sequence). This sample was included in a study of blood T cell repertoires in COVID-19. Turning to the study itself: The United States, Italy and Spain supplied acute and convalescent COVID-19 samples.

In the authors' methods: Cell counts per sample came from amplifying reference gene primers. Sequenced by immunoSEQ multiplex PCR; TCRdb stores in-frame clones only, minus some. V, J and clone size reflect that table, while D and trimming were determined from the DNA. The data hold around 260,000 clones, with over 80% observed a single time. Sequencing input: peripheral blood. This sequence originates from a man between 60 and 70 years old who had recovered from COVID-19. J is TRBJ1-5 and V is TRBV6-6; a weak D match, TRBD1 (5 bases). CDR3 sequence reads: CASSYSSAGNNQPQHF. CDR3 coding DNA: TGTGCCAGCAGTTACTCGAGTGCAGGGAACAATCAGCCCCAGCATTTT.